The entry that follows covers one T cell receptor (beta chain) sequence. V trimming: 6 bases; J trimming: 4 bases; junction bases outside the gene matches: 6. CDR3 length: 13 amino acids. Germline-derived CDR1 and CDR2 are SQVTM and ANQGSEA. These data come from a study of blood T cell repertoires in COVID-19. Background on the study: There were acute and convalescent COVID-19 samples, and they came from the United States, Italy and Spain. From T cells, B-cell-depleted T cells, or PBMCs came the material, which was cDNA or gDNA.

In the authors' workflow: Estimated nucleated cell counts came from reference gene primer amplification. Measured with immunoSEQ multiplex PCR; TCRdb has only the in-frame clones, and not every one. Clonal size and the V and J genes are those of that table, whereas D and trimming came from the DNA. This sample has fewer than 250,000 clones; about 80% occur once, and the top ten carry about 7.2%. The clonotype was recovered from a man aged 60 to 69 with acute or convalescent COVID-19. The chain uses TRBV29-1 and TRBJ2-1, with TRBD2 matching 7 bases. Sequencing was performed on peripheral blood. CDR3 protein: CSVGLPQYNEQFF. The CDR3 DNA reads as TGCAGCGTGGGACTACCTCAGTACAATGAGCAGTTCTTC.